The clone carrying this T cell receptor beta chain was counted a few times. The sample belongs to a study of blood T cell repertoires in COVID-19. Study-level background: Collection of acute and convalescent COVID-19 samples took place in the United States, Italy and Spain.

Method: immunoSEQ multiplex PCR; TCRdb's copy keeps in-frame clones and lacks some. Altogether roughly 330,000 clones are present, roughly 86% being singletons, with the ten largest covering about 5.4%. The germline CDR1 and CDR2 sequences are LNHNV and YYDKDF (reference sequence). V was shortened by 3 bases and J by 0 bases, with 14 bases between the two germline ends. CDR3 length: 17 amino acids. Cohorts were based on clinical histories the participants reported. Each recovered donor of Cohort 3 presented with two negative PCRs, clearance, or symptom resolution. The clonotype originates from a woman in her thirties who had recovered from COVID-19. Material: PBMCs or T cells enriched from blood (not recorded which). The V gene is TRBV15, the J gene TRBJ1-4; no clear D. The DNA for the CDR3 is TGTGCCACCAGCAGTCCCATGGCGGCAACAACTAATGAAAAACTGTTTTTT. This sequence encodes CATSSPMAATTNEKLFF.